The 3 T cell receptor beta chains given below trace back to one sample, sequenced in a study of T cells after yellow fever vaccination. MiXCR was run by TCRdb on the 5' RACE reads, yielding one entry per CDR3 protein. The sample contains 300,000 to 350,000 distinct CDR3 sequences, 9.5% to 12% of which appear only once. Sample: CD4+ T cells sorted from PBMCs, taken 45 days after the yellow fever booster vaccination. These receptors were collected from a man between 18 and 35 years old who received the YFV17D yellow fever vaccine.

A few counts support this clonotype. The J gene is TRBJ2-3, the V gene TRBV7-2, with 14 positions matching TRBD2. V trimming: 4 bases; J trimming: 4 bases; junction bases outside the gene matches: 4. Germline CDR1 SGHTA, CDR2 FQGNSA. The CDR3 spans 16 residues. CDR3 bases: TGTGCCAGCAGCTCCAGACTAGCGGGGGGGCCAGATACGCAGTATTTT. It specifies CASSSRLAGGPDTQYF.

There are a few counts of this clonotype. CDR3 amino acids: CASSISRVTGELFF. CDR3 nucleotides: TGTGCCAGCAGCATCTCACGGGTTACCGGGGAGCTGTTTTTT. The genes are TRBV11-2 and TRBJ2-2; D gene ambiguous. CDR1 and CDR2 from the germline V gene are SGHAT and FQNNGV. This CDR3 is built from 14 residues. V lost 5 bases and J 5 bases, leaving 12 bases between the germline ends.

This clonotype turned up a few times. The CDR3 sequence: CASSVQGGETQYF. The CDR3 DNA reads TGTGCCAGCAGCGTACAGGGAGGGGAGACCCAGTACTTC. The genes are TRBV9 and TRBJ2-5; 7 bases map to TRBD2. This CDR3 has 13 amino acids. Germline V gene lookup returns CDR1 SGDLS and CDR2 YYNGEE. V shed 1 base, J shed 5 bases, and the junction held 2 bases outside the gene matches. The variable domain in full, with the rest retrieved from reference TRBV9 and TRBJ2-5, is DSGVTQTPKHLITATGQRVTLRCSPRSGDLSVYWYQQSLDQGLQFLIQYYNGEERAKGNILERFSAQQFPDLHSELNLSSLELGDSALYFCASSVQGGETQYFGPGTRLLVL.